The 21 T cell receptor beta chains given below trace back to one sample, sequenced in a study of Graves' ophthalmopathy and Graves' hyperthyroidism. Beta-chain TCR CDR3 regions were amplified from RNA transcripts. First-round RT-PCR with HTBI primers preceded a second-round multiplex PCR. From the multiplex PCR reads, TCRdb called clonotypes with MiXCR, one entry per CDR3 protein. The sample yields a few hundred thousand distinct CDR3 sequences, approximately 37% seen once. Source material: peripheral blood or thyroid tissue (not recorded which). Receptors originate from an adult man with Graves' hyperthyroidism.

Turning to this clonotype: Since a much larger clone is just one base distant, this may be a read error. The rearrangement joins TRBV7-2 to TRBJ2-7; no definite D call. The V end lost 7 bases, the J end lost 2 bases, and 18 bases lay between the germline ends. In germline, CDR1 is SGHTA, CDR2 FQGNSA. CDR3 size: 15 residues. The CDR3 bases are TGTGCCAGCAACCAAGATGTAAGCGCGACCTACGAGCAGTACTTC. As protein: CASNQDVSATYEQYF.

The chain couples TRBV5-1 to TRBJ2-7, with D maybe TRBD2 (6 bases). With 2 bases removed from V and 6 bases from J, the gap between germline ends came to 27 bases. Germline values: CDR1 SGHRS, CDR2 YFSETQ. The CDR3 spans 18 residues. CDR3 DNA sequence: TGCGCCAGCAGCTTTCGGGACTCTTCCACCGGGGGAACGGGCGAGCAGTACTTC. Its protein is CASSFRDSSTGGTGEQYF.

This clonotype came up many times. The chain links TRBV2 to TRBJ1-5; no firm D call. This CDR3 spans 11 amino acids. Germline CDR1 and CDR2: SNHLY and FYNNEI. Trimming cost V 4 bases and J 10 bases, with 8 bases left between them. This CDR3 is CASSGLGPQHF. For the CDR3, the DNA is TGTGCCAGCAGTGGACTTGGTCCCCAGCATTTT. Using reference TRBV2 and TRBJ1-5 for the parts outside the CDR3, the full variable domain is EPEVTQTPSHQVTQMGQEVILRCVPISNHLYFYWYRQILGQKVEFLVSFYNNEISEKSEIFDDQFSVERPDGSNFTLKIRSTKLEDSAMYFCASSGLGPQHFGDGTRLSIL.

In this sample, this clonotype turned up many times. The gene calls are TRBV6-5 and TRBJ1-2; the match to TRBD1 covers 10 bases. The J segment lost 6 bases and the V segment lost 10 bases, leaving 8 bases of the junction unmatched. The CDR3 totals 13 residues. CDR1 is MNHEY, CDR2 SVGAGI, per germline. CDR3 bases: TGTGCCACTCAGACAGGGGGCTGGGATGGCTACACCTTC. Amino acids: CATQTGGWDGYTF.

This chain uses TRBV10-3 with TRBJ2-3, with D uncertain. The CDR3 consists of 13 residues. V lost 8 bases and J lost 2, with 11 bases in between. From germline, CDR1 is ENHRY and CDR2 SYGVKD. The CDR3 DNA reads as TGTGCCATCCGGTCAGAGATCACAGATACGCAGTATTTT. It encodes CAIRSEITDTQYF.

A word on this clonotype: An end of the junction differs from the germline gene, which may be a read error. This CDR3 is CASSYTGRGEKLFF. Here the CDR3 DNA reads TGTGCTAGCAGCTACACGGGGCGGGGTGAAAAACTGTTTTTT. The chain carries TRBV7-7 and TRBJ1-4; possibly TRBD1 for D (5 bases). This CDR3 is built from 14 residues. CDR1 SSHAT and CDR2 FNYEAQ come from the germline V gene (reference sequence).

This clonotype was counted ten times or more. This rearrangement joins TRBV11-1 to TRBJ2-7; D is perhaps TRBD1 or TRBD2 (8 bases each). There are 15 residues in the CDR3. Germline lookup yields CDR1 SGHAT and CDR2 FQDESV (reference sequence). V was trimmed by 3 bases and J by 3 bases, leaving 15 bases between them. The CDR3: CASSLRGDRLYEQYF. CDR3 nucleotide sequence: TGTGCCAGCAGCTTGCGGGGGGACAGGCTCTACGAGCAGTACTTC.

This clonotype has ten or more counts. The rearrangement links TRBV29-1 to TRBJ2-7, with 10 positions matching TRBD1. V shed 7 bases and J 3 bases; nucleotides not matched to a gene: 3. CDR1 is SQVTM and CDR2 is ANQGSEA in the germline V gene. The length of the CDR3 is 12 residues. The CDR3 region is CSAGQGVYEQYF. The CDR3 nucleotides are TGCAGCGCAGGACAGGGGGTCTACGAGCAGTACTTC.

Many counts were recorded for this clonotype. The gene calls are TRBV12-3 or TRBV12-4 and TRBJ2-5; perhaps TRBD2 as D (6 bases). CDR3 length: 13 residues. V lost 5 bases, J lost 5 bases, and 12 bases lay in between. The CDR3 region is CASSVTSRETQYF. In nucleotides, the CDR3 is TGTGCCAGCAGTGTGACTAGTCGGGAGACCCAGTACTTC.

The sample holds many counts of this clonotype. The chain recombines TRBV5-1 with TRBJ1-5; D is perhaps TRBD1 (5 bases). Trimming took 4 bases from V and 2 from J, leaving 16 bases between them. CDR1 is SGHRS, CDR2 YFSETQ, per germline. The CDR3 is 16 amino acids. The CDR3 region is CASSPRRGNGNQPQHF. The DNA for the CDR3 is TGCGCCAGCAGCCCTCGACGGGGGAACGGCAATCAGCCCCAGCATTTT.

The count of this clonotype is one. A much larger clonotype is one base distant, so this may be a read error. The chain has TRBV4-1 and TRBJ2-7; a possible D gene is TRBD1 (6 bases). This CDR3 region has 13 residues. The V and J ends lost 3 bases and 7 bases respectively, with 13 bases between them. From germline, CDR1 is MGHRA and CDR2 YSYEKL. CDR3 residues: CASSHGDRWEQYF. CDR3 sequence (DNA): TGCGCCAGCAGCCACGGAGACAGGTGGGAGCAGTACTTC.

The V call is TRBV7-2, the J call TRBJ1-5; possibly TRBD1 for D (5 bases). Trimming pared 5 bases from V and 2 bases from J, leaving 19 bases between. CDR1 and CDR2 from the germline V gene are SGHTA and FQGNSA. CDR3 size: 17 residues. CDR3 DNA sequence: TGTGCCAGCAGCCCCCAAGCGGGGCAGGGCCGCAATCAGCCCCAGCATTTT. Amino acids: CASSPQAGQGRNQPQHF.

This rearrangement joins TRBV20-1 to TRBJ1-2, with TRBD1 matching over 11 bases. Trimming at V came to 5 bases and at J to 8 bases, leaving 13 bases not matched to a gene. In germline, CDR1 is DFQATT, CDR2 SNEGSKA (reference sequence). The CDR3 consists of 15 residues. The CDR3 nucleotides are TGCAGTGCTGACCGGGACAGGGGGTTTTCCTTCGGCTACACCTTC. Translation gives CSADRDRGFSFGYTF.

Notes on this clonotype: Its ends do not fully match the called genes, so a read error is possible. This chain connects TRBV7-8 to TRBJ2-6; 10 bases line up with TRBD1. CDR1 SGHVS and CDR2 FQNEAQ come from the germline V gene. The CDR3 runs 13 residues. The chain's CDR3 is CASSGTGVNVLTF. In DNA, the CDR3 is TGTGCCAGCAGCGGGACAGGGGTCAACGTCCTGACTTTC.

This clonotype appeared many times. The genes are TRBV12-3 or TRBV12-4 and TRBJ1-5, with 8 bases identical to TRBD1. Germline trimming cut 5 bases from V and 0 bases from J; bases unmatched to any gene: 9. The CDR3 totals 17 residues. CDR3 DNA sequence: TGTGCCAGCAGTGCGGACAGGGACCCGTATAGCAATCAGCCCCAGCATTTT. The encoded protein is CASSADRDPYSNQPQHF.

This clonotype appeared once. The V gene is TRBV20-1, the J gene TRBJ2-3, with D tentatively TRBD2 (6 bases). The CDR3 is 14 amino acids. V dropped 6 bases and J dropped 0 bases, with 13 bases sitting between them. The germline CDR1 and CDR2 sequences are DFQATT and SNEGSKA (reference sequence). CDR3 DNA sequence: TGCAGTGCAACGTTCGGGAGTAGCACAGATACGCAGTATTTT. This gives the protein CSATFGSSTDTQYF.

This chain joins TRBV19 and TRBJ1-5, with D unclear. Germline V gives CDR1 LNHDA, CDR2 SQIVND (reference sequence). The germline V and J ends were trimmed by 0 bases and 4 bases, with 7 bases remaining between them. The CDR3 loop spans 14 amino acids. The DNA for the CDR3 is TGTGCCAGTAGTATAGAAAGGAGGAATCAGCCCCAGCATTTT. This codes for CASSIERRNQPQHF.

The J gene is TRBJ1-1, the V gene TRBV5-1; D is ambiguous. Germline loops: CDR1 SGHRS, CDR2 YFSETQ. CDR3 length equals 12 residues. V was cut by 4 bases and J by 11 bases, with 15 bases left in between. Written as DNA, the CDR3 is TGCGCCAGCAGCGACGGACTGTGGGAGGCTTTCTTT. It codes for CASSDGLWEAFF.

There are many counts of this clonotype. The V call is TRBV9, the J call TRBJ2-7; D may match TRBD1 or TRBD2 (5 bases each). Germline-derived CDR1 and CDR2 are SGDLS and YYNGEE. Trimming took 0 bases from V and 5 from J, leaving 15 bases between them. The CDR3 runs to 15 residues. The CDR3 here is CASSVAGTGRNEQYF. The DNA of the CDR3 is TGTGCCAGCAGCGTAGCTGGGACGGGGCGTAACGAGCAGTACTTC. The whole variable domain, filled in from reference TRBV9 and TRBJ2-7, reads DSGVTQTPKHLITATGQRVTLRCSPRSGDLSVYWYQQSLDQGLQFLIQYYNGEERAKGNILERFSAQQFPDLHSELNLSSLELGDSALYFCASSVAGTGRNEQYFGPGTRLTVT.

The CDR3 bases are TGTGCCAGCAGCTCGACGGCGTCGGACCCCGGGGAGCTGTTTTTT. This encodes CASSSTASDPGELFF. This chain joins TRBV7-2 and TRBJ2-2; D call uncertain. The V and J ends lost 4 bases and 6 bases respectively, with 15 bases between them. The CDR3 has 15 residues. The germline V gene encodes CDR1 SGHTA and CDR2 FQGNSA.

In this sample, this clonotype turned up many times. The rearrangement links TRBV19 to TRBJ1-4; D gene unclear. Trimming removed 1 base at V and 2 bases at J, with 11 bases between. The germline CDR1 and CDR2 sequences are LNHDA and SQIVND (reference sequence). The CDR3 sequence is 16 residues long. CDR3 region: CASSIGVALTNEKLFF. As DNA, the CDR3 is TGTGCCAGTAGTATAGGGGTTGCTTTGACTAATGAAAAACTGTTTTTT. The full variable domain, its missing parts supplied by reference TRBV19 and TRBJ1-4, is DGGITQSPKYLFRKEGQNVTLSCEQNLNHDAMYWYRQDPGQGLRLIYYSQIVNDFQKGDIAEGYSVSREKKESFPLTVTSAQKNPTAFYLCASSIGVALTNEKLFFGSGTQLSVL.